Included here is one TCR beta chain sequence, with context. Its antigen is currently not known. No clone much larger than this one lies a single base away; base qualities are absent. This beta chain is a stray sequence in a library constructed for alpha chains; its clone size is not meaningful. For this chain, trimming is 6 bases at the V end and 2 bases at the J end, and the number of junction bases without a gene match is 6. The CDR3 has 14 amino acids, counting the end cysteine and phenylalanine. The only DNA kept is the CDR3, 42 bases in frame from the first base. Explained via the paper, the time point label denotes: blood at routine non-recurrence follow-up after resection. TCR sequencing used whole RNA extracted from tumor and nontumor lung tissue, or from cryopreserved PBMC samples, without cell sorting. Only patients for whom sufficient RNA was available from at least two tumor regions were selected for TCR sequencing.

These data are taken from a study of spatial heterogeneity in lung cancer (dated by TCRdb to between 2018 and 2021). A note on the overall study: Samples were obtained from 65 to 90 patients with early-stage, untreated non-small cell lung cancer from the lung TRACERx cohort. Follow-up PBMC samples were sequenced whenever available, and the median time to follow-up was 2 to 3 years after resection. Beta-chain transcripts were consistently detected in greater numbers than alpha-chain transcripts, which likely reflects a higher abundance of beta-chain transcripts. In the raw uncorrected reads, each unique combination of TCR and UMI appeared more than ten times on average. The study quantitatively compared TCR alpha and beta repertoires across multiple tumor regions, matched nontumor lung and blood in non-small cell lung cancer. Nonsynonymous mutation counts, determined by whole-exome sequencing of tumor tissue, were related to features of the TCR repertoire. At surgery, about 210 tumor regions, 61 to 75 matched nontumor lung samples and 56 PBMC samples were TCR-sequenced for both alpha and beta chains. The study at large found these results: Ubiquitous expanded tumor TCRs were detected in blood more often at tumor resection than at routine follow-up. Confirming at a functional level the hypothesis that regional TCRs recognize regional mutations was considered to require additional single-cell paired TCR alpha and beta sequencing. Comparisons of baseline and follow-up blood repertoires included only around 15 patients.

The library was made by 5' RACE. These reads were obtained on a NextSeq 500. To allow correction of PCR and sequencing errors, the TCR library protocol tagged every TCR cDNA molecule with a unique molecular identifier. For the original study's pipeline: Decombinator tools were used for TCR identification, UMI-based error correction and CDR3 extraction. TCRs above a frequency of 2 per 1,000, corresponding to the top 1% of the tumor frequency distribution, were defined as expanded. Renyi diversity was calculated using the R vegan package after each repertoire was subsampled 100 times to 5,000 TCRs. To build CDR3 similarity networks, amino acid triplet string-kernel similarity was used, and CDR3s were connected when their pairwise similarity was above 0.82. TCRdb applied fastp at Q25 and MiXCR to the public reads, then kept only in-frame beta chains. Rows matching on CDR3 protein sequence are summarized as one entry with the most common DNA and genes. TCRdb, not the authors, supplied the V and J calls. In this sample the table shows 1,000 or so distinct CDR3 sequences, around two fifths of which occur a single time. The top ten constitute about 20% of the sample.

In this chain, TRBV12-3 or TRBV12-4 is recombined with TRBJ2-5; the central 7 bases match TRBD2. This TCR was sampled from a female donor with early-stage non-small cell lung cancer. The sample here was PBMCs, taken at follow-up. The CDR3 is CASSPSSGQETQYF. The DNA sequence is TGTGCCAGCAGCCCCTCTAGCGGTCAAGAGACCCAGTACTTC.